The 17 T cell receptor beta chains below all came from one sample that was sequenced in a study of blood T cells in healthy people across ages. It was with a sample-barcoded 5' primer and a J-beta primer mix that a second PCR of roughly 7 to 12 cycles was run. TCRdb itself ran the 5' RACE reads through MiXCR, one entry per CDR3 protein. This sample has 550,000 to 700,000 distinct CDR3 sequences; 27% occur once, and the top ten carry 18%. The sequenced sample was blood. All receptors derive from an older woman in good health.

V and J are TRBV6-2 or TRBV6-3 and TRBJ1-2; no clear D. Between the trimmed V and J ends, which lost 2 bases and 6 bases, there was a span of 10 bases. Germline CDR1 MNHEY, CDR2 SVGEGT. This CDR3 comprises 13 residues. Here the CDR3 DNA reads TGTGCCAGCAGTTACGGAGAGATTAATGGCTACACCTTC. Translated: CASSYGEINGYTF.

This clonotype showed up many times. This sequence joins TRBV5-5 and TRBJ2-1; the D is unclear. CDR3 size: 13 residues. Germline CDR1 reads SGHKS; CDR2 reads YYEKEE (reference sequence). Trimming left V 5 bases short and J 4 bases short, with 10 bases between. The CDR3 nucleotides are TGTGCCAGCAGTCCTAACGGGTACAATGAGCAGTTCTTC. It encodes CASSPNGYNEQFF.

The rearrangement links TRBV4-2 to TRBJ1-2, with 9 positions matching TRBD1. The CDR3 contains 14 residues. Trimming cost V 2 bases and J 7 bases; bases outside gene matches: 5. Germline V CDR1 and CDR2: LGHNA, YNFKEQ. The CDR3 protein is CASSQIQGATGYTF. The CDR3 coding sequence is TGTGCCAGCAGCCAAATACAGGGGGCTACTGGCTACACCTTC.

This clonotype was counted a few times. CDR3 sequence reads: CAIYLGIQGPLFRQYF. The CDR3, as DNA: TGTGCCATCTATTTAGGGATACAGGGGCCATTATTTCGGCAGTACTTC. This chain joins TRBV10-3 and TRBJ2-5, with 7 bases aligning to TRBD1. Germline CDR1 is ENHRY and CDR2 is SYGVKD. Unmatched junction bases numbered 23, after V lost 8 bases and J lost 11 bases. The CDR3 contains 16 residues.

The rearrangement joins TRBV9 to TRBJ1-2, with TRBD1 identical over 12 bases. This CDR3 is 14 amino acids long. V gave up 3 bases and J gave up 6 bases; unmatched junction bases: 3. The germline V gene has CDR1 SGDLS and CDR2 YYNGEE. The CDR3 here is CASSAGTGGNGYTF. CDR3 nucleotides: TGTGCCAGCAGCGCGGGGACAGGGGGCAATGGCTACACCTTC.

V and J are TRBV20-1 and TRBJ1-2, with a tentative D call TRBD1 (6 bases). The germline CDR1 and CDR2 sequences are DFQATT and SNEGSKA (reference sequence). V dropped 5 bases and J dropped 1 base, with 11 bases sitting between them. The CDR3 has 13 amino acids. The CDR3 here is CSAWTANNYGYTF. DNA for the CDR3: TGCAGTGCTTGGACAGCTAATAACTATGGCTACACCTTC.

This clonotype came up a few times. This rearrangement joins TRBV12-3 or TRBV12-4 to TRBJ2-5; TRBD2 agrees at 10 bases. J gave up 2 bases and V 8 bases, and 5 bases lay outside the gene matches. The CDR3 has 14 residues. The chain's CDR3 is CASLIAGGQETQYF. For the CDR3, the DNA is TGTGCCAGCCTTATAGCGGGGGGACAAGAGACCCAGTACTTC.

This clonotype showed up just a few times. The chain carries TRBV20-1 and TRBJ1-4; D ambiguous. CDR3 length: 13 residues. The V gene's germline CDR1 is DFQATT and CDR2 SNEGSKA (reference sequence). V lost 2 bases and J 2 bases, leaving 6 bases between the germline ends. As DNA, the CDR3 is TGCAGTGCTAGAAACAGTACTAATGAAAAACTGTTTTTT. This gives the protein CSARNSTNEKLFF.

There are many counts of this clonotype. The CDR3 DNA sequence: TGCAGTGCTAGAGAGGGGGTTAACTATGGCTACACCTTC. Translating it yields CSAREGVNYGYTF. The gene calls are TRBV20-1 and TRBJ1-2; D is perhaps TRBD1 (5 bases). CDR1 is DFQATT, CDR2 SNEGSKA, per germline (reference sequence). V dropped 0 bases and J dropped 1 base, with 6 bases sitting between them. The CDR3 is made up of 13 amino acids.

The chain employs TRBV7-2 and TRBJ2-5; possible D gene TRBD2, 6 bases. Germline V gene data show CDR1 as SGHTA and CDR2 as FQGNSA. Trimming cost V 5 bases and J 5 bases, with 21 bases left between them. The CDR3 loop spans 16 amino acids. The CDR3, as DNA: TGTGCCAGCAGCCCAGGTTTTCTAACGGGGGAGGAGACCCAGTACTTC. This codes for CASSPGFLTGEETQYF.

This rearrangement joins TRBV11-2 to TRBJ2-5; 7 bases fit TRBD1. Germline CDR1 SGHAT, CDR2 FQNNGV. This CDR3 contains 14 residues. Trimming removed 0 bases from V and 6 bases from J; junction bases left unmatched: 4. In DNA, the CDR3 is TGTGCCAGCAGCTTAGAACAGGGGCGGCAGACCCAGTACTTC. Translation: CASSLEQGRQTQYF. Full variable domain (outside the CDR3, taken from reference TRBV11-2 and TRBJ2-5): EAGVAQSPRYKIIEKRQSVAFWCNPISGHATLYWYQQILGQGPKLLIQFQNNGVVDDSQLPKDRFSAERLKGVDSTLKIQPAKLEDSAVYLCASSLEQGRQTQYFGPGTRLLVL.

The chain recombines TRBV7-6 with TRBJ2-2; 8 bases fit TRBD2. J was trimmed by 5 bases and V by 0 bases; bases with no gene match: 5. Per the germline V gene, CDR1 is SGHVS and CDR2 is FNYEAQ. This CDR3 is built from 16 residues. In DNA, the CDR3 is TGTGCCAGCAGCTTAGCCGGGACGGGAGGGACCGGGGAGCTGTTTTTT. Its protein product is CASSLAGTGGTGELFF.

The chain couples TRBV20-1 to TRBJ2-7; perhaps D is TRBD1 or TRBD2 (5 bases each). Germline assignment: CDR1 DFQATT and CDR2 SNEGSKA (reference sequence). V lost 3 bases and J 4 bases, leaving 10 bases between the germline ends. The CDR3 sequence is 12 residues long. CDR3 region: CSARAGAYEQYF. CDR3 bases: TGCAGTGCTAGGGCCGGGGCTTACGAGCAGTACTTC.

This clonotype was seen a few times. The chain employs TRBV5-1 and TRBJ2-2; 11 bases are a match to TRBD1. CDR1 is SGHRS and CDR2 is YFSETQ in the germline V gene. The CDR3 totals 17 residues. V dropped 0 bases and J dropped 2; count of bases not matched to a gene: 3. The CDR3 DNA reads as TGCGCCAGCAGCTTGGTAGGACAGGGGGCAAACACCGGGGAGCTGTTTTTT. It codes for CASSLVGQGANTGELFF. Full variable domain (outside the CDR3, taken from reference TRBV5-1 and TRBJ2-2): KAGVTQTPRYLIKTRGQQVTLSCSPISGHRSVSWYQQTPGQGLQFLFEYFSETQRNKGNFPGRFSGRQFSNSRSEMNVSTLELGDSALYLCASSLVGQGANTGELFFGEGSRLTVL.

This clonotype appeared a few times. One junction end does not reproduce the germline sequence, and a read error may be involved. The chain couples TRBV7-9 to TRBJ2-4; D assignment may be TRBD1 or TRBD2 (5 bases each). CDR1 SEHNR and CDR2 FQNEAQ come from the germline V gene (reference sequence). The CDR3 extends over 15 amino acids. This CDR3 reads CASSRDGLAKDIQYF. CDR3 DNA sequence: TGTGCCAGCAGCCGGGACGGGTTAGCCAAAGACATTCAGTACTTC.

This clonotype has only a few counts. The chain couples TRBV20-1 to TRBJ2-5; 8 positions agree with TRBD2. The DNA end lines up better with TRBJ2-7; the J call may be wrong. The CDR3 runs 13 residues. Per the germline V gene, CDR1 is DFQATT and CDR2 is SNEGSKA (reference sequence). The CDR3 reads CSASRGGSYEQYF. DNA of the CDR3: TGCAGTGCTAGCCGGGGGGGCTCCTACGAGCAGTACTTC.

This clonotype has just a few counts. The chain employs TRBV5-6 and TRBJ2-7; no clear D gene. The CDR3 consists of 15 residues. Germline values: CDR1 SGHDT, CDR2 YYEEEE. The ends were cut back, 4 bases at V and 2 bases at J, with 16 bases in the middle. The CDR3 DNA reads TGTGCCAGCAGCCACACCCAGGTTCTTCCCTACGAGCAGTACTTC. Encoded protein: CASSHTQVLPYEQYF. Supplemented by reference TRBV5-6 and TRBJ2-7, the full variable domain reads DAGVTQSPTHLIKTRGQQVTLRCSPKSGHDTVSWYQQALGQGPQFIFQYYEEEERQRGNFPDRFSGHQFPNYSSELNVNALLLGDSALYLCASSHTQVLPYEQYFGPGTRLTVT.